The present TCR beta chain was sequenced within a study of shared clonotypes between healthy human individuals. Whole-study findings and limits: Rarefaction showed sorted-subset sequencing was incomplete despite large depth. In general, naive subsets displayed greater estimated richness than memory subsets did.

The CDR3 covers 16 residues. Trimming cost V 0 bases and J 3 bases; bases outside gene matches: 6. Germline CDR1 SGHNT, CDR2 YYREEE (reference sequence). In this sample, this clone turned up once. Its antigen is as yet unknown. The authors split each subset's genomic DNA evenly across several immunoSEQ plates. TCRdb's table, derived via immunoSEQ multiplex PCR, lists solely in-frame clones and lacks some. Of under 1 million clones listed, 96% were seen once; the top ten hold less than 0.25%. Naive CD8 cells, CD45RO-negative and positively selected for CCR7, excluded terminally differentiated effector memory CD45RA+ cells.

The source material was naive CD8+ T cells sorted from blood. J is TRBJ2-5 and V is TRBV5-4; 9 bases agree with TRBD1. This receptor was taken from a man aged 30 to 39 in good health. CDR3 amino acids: CASSLGDRGYEETQYF. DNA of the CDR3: TGTGCCAGCAGCTTGGGTGACAGGGGGTACGAAGAGACCCAGTACTTC.